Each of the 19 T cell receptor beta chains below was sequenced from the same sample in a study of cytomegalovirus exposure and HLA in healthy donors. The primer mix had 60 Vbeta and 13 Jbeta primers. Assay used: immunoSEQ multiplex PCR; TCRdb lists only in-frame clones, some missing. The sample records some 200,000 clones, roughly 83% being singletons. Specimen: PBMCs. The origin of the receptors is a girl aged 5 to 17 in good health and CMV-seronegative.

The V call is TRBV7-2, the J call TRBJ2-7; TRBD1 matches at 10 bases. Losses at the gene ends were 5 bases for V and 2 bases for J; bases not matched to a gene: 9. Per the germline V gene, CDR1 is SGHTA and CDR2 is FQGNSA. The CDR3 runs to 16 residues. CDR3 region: CASSRVSTGGPYEQYF. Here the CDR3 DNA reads TGTGCCAGCAGCCGCGTATCGACAGGGGGCCCCTACGAGCAGTACTTC.

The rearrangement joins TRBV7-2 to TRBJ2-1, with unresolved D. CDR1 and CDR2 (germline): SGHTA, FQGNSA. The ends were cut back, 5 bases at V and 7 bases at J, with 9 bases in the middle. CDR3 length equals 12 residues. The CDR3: CASSISRNEQFF. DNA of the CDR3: TGTGCCAGCAGCATTAGTCGGAATGAGCAGTTCTTC.

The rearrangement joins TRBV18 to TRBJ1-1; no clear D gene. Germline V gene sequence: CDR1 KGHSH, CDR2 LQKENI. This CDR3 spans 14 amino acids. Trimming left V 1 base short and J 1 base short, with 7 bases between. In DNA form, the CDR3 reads TGTGCCAGCTCACCACTTCAAAAGAACACTGAAGCTTTCTTT. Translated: CASSPLQKNTEAFF.

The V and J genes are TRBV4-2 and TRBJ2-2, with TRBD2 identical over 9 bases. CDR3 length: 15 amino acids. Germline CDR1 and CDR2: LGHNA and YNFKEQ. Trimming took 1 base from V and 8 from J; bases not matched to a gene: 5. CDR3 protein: CASSQVAGVSGELFF. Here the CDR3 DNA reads TGTGCCAGCAGCCAAGTAGCGGGGGTATCGGGGGAGCTGTTTTTT.

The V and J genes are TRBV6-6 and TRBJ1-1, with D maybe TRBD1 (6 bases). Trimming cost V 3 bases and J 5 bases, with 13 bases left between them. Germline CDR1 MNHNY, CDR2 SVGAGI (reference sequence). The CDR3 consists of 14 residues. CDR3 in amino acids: CASSYSGVETEAFF. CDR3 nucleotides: TGTGCCAGCAGTTATTCAGGGGTTGAAACTGAAGCTTTCTTT.

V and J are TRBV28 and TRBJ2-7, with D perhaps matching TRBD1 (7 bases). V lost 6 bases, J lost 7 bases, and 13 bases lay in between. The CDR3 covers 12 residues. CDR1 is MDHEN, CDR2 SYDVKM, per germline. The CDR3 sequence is CASRQGRREQYF. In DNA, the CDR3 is TGTGCCAGCAGACAGGGGAGGAGAGAGCAGTACTTC.

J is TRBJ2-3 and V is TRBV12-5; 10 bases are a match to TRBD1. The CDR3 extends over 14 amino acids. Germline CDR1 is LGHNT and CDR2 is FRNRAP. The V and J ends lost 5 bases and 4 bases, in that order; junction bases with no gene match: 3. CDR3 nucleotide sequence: TGTGCTAGTGGTCTAGGGACAGGGGCAGATACGCAGTATTTT. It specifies CASGLGTGADTQYF. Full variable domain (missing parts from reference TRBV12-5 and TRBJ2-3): DARVTQTPRHKVTEMGQEVTMRCQPILGHNTVFWYRQTMMQGLELLAYFRNRAPLDDSGMPKDRFSAEMPDATLATLKIQPSEPRDSAVYFCASGLGTGADTQYFGPGTRLTVL.

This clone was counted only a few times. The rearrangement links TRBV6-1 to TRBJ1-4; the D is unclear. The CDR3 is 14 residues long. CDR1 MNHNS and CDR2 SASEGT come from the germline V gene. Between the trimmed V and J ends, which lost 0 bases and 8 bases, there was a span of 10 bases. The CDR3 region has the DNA TGTGCCAGCAGTGAAGCTGGTGGTCGGGAAAAACTGTTTTTT. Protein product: CASSEAGGREKLFF.

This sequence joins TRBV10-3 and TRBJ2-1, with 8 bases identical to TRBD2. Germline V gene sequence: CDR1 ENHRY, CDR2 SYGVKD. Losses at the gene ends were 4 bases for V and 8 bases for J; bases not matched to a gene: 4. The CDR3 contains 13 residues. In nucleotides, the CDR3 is TGTGCCATCAGTGTTAGCGGGATCTATGAGCAGTTCTTC. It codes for CAISVSGIYEQFF.

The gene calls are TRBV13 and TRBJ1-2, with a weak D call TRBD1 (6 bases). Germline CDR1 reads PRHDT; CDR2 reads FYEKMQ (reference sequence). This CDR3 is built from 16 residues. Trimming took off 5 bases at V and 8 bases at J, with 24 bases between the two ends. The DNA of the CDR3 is TGTGCCAGCAGCCCCATGGGCAGGGGCCCTATGGGAGGCTACACCTTC. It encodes CASSPMGRGPMGGYTF.

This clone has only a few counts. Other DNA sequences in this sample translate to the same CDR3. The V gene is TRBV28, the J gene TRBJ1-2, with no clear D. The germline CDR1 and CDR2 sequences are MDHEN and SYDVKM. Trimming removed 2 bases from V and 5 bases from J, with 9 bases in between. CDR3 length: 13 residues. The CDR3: CASSLTGNYGYTF. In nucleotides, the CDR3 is TGTGCCAGCAGTTTAACGGGAAATTATGGCTACACCTTC.

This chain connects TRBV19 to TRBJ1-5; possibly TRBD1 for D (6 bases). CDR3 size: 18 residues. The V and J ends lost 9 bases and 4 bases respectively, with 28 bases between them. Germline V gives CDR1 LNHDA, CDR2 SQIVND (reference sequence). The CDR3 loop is CASRGGALAATLNQPQHF. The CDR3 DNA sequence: TGTGCCAGCCGTGGGGGGGCTCTCGCCGCGACACTGAATCAGCCCCAGCATTTT. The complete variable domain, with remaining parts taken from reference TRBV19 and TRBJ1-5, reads DGGITQSPKYLFRKEGQNVTLSCEQNLNHDAMYWYRQDPGQGLRLIYYSQIVNDFQKGDIAEGYSVSREKKESFPLTVTSAQKNPTAFYLCASRGGALAATLNQPQHFGDGTRLSIL.

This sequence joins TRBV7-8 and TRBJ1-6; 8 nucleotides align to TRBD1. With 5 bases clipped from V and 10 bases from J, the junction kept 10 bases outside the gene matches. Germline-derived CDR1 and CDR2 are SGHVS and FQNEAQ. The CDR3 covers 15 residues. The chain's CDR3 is CASSVTGVGSSPLHF. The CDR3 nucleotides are TGTGCCAGCAGCGTGACAGGGGTCGGTAGCTCACCCCTCCACTTT.

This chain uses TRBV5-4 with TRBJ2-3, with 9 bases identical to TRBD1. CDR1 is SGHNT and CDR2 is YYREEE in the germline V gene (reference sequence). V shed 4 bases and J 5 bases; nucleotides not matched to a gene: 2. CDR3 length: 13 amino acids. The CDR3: CASSRGQGDTQYF. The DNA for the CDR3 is TGTGCCAGCAGCCGGGGACAGGGAGATACGCAGTATTTT.

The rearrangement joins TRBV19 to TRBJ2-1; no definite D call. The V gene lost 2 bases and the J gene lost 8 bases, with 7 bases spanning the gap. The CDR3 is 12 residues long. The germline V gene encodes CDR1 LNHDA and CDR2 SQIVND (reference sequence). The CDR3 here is CASSISVDEQFF. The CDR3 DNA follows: TGTGCCAGTAGTATATCGGTCGATGAGCAGTTCTTC.

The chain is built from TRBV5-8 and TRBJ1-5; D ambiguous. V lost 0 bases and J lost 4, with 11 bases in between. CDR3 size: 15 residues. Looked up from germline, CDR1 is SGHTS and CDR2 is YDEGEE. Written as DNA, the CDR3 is TGTGCCAGCAGCTTGGAGCGCGGCTCTAATCAGCCCCAGCATTTT. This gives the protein CASSLERGSNQPQHF. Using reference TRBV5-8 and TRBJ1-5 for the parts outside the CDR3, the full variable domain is EAGVTQSPTHLIKTRGQQATLRCSPISGHTSVYWYQQALGLGLQFLLWYDEGEERNRGNFPPRFSGRQFPNYSSELNVNALELEDSALYLCASSLERGSNQPQHFGDGTRLSIL.

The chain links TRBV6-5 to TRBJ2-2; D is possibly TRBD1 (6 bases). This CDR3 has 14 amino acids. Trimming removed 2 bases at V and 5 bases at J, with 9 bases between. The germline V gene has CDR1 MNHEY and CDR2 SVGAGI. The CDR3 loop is CASSYNRDTGELFF. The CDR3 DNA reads TGTGCCAGCAGTTACAACAGGGATACCGGGGAGCTGTTTTTT.

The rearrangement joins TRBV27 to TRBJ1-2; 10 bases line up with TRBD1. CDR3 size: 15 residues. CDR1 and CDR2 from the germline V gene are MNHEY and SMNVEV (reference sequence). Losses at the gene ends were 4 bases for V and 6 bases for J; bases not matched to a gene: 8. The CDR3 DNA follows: TGTGCCAGCAGTTCGAGGACAGGGGGAGGGGATGGCTACACCTTC. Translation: CASSSRTGGGDGYTF.

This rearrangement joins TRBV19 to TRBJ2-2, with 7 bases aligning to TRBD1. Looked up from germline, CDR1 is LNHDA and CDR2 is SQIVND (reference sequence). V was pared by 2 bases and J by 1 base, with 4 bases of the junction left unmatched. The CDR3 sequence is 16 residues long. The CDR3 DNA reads TGTGCCAGTAGTATACGCCGGACAGGGAACACCGGGGAGCTGTTTTTT. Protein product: CASSIRRTGNTGELFF.